These 32 T cell receptor beta chains came from one sample sequenced in a study of early stage breast cancer tumors. Only in-frame clones appear in the TCRdb table, and some are missing; sequencing was by immunoSEQ multiplex PCR. The sample yields tens of thousands of clones, around 75% seen once. The sample was blood. All receptors derive from a person aged 35 to 50 with breast cancer.

This clone was detected a few times. This chain links TRBV5-6 with TRBJ1-6; D perhaps matches TRBD1 (5 bases). The CDR3 loop spans 16 amino acids. CDR1 is SGHDT, CDR2 YYEEEE, per germline. Trimming stripped 3 bases from V and 7 bases from J, with 17 bases between. The CDR3 nucleotides read TGTGCCAGCAGCTCAACAGGCAGCGCGCTCAATTCACCCCTCCACTTT. Amino acid sequence: CASSSTGSALNSPLHF.

The chain couples TRBV30 to TRBJ2-7; 12 bases map to TRBD1. V lost 0 bases to trimming and J lost 0 bases; unmatched junction nucleotides: 6. Germline loops: CDR1 GTSNPN, CDR2 SVGIG (reference sequence). The CDR3 has 17 amino acids. In DNA, the CDR3 is TGTGCCTGGAGTGTTGGGACAGGGGGCACCCTCTCCTACGAGCAGTACTTC. This gives the protein CAWSVGTGGTLSYEQYF.

This chain's CDR3 is CASSLAGRAVAEAFF. DNA of the CDR3: TGTGCCAGCAGCTTAGCGGGCAGGGCGGTTGCTGAAGCTTTCTTT. This chain connects TRBV7-6 to TRBJ1-1; D possibly corresponds to TRBD1 (5 bases). The V gene's germline CDR1 is SGHVS and CDR2 FNYEAQ. The V and J ends lost 0 bases and 6 bases respectively, with 14 bases between them. This CDR3 contains 15 residues. Full variable domain (rest looked up from reference TRBV7-6 and TRBJ1-1): GAGVSQSPRYKVTKRGQDVALRCDPISGHVSLYWYRQALGQGPEFLTYFNYEAQQDKSGLPNDRFSAERPEGSISTLTIQRTEQRDSAMYRCASSLAGRAVAEAFFGQGTRLTVV.

With regard to this clone: The sample has other DNA sequences that encode this CDR3 too. V and J are TRBV6-5 and TRBJ1-4; perhaps TRBD1 as D (5 bases). Trimming cost V 5 bases and J 7 bases, with 14 bases left between them. The germline gives CDR1 MNHEY, CDR2 SVGAGI. This CDR3 contains 14 residues. The CDR3 loop reads CASSRTGRGEKLFF. The DNA of the CDR3 is TGTGCCAGCAGTAGAACAGGCCGCGGTGAAAAACTGTTTTTT.

J is TRBJ1-1 and V is TRBV7-9; no clear D. This CDR3 is built from 12 residues. Trimming removed 5 bases at V and 11 bases at J, with 15 bases between. Germline assignment: CDR1 SEHNR and CDR2 FQNEAQ (reference sequence). CDR3 amino acids: CASSAQEGQAFF. CDR3 bases: TGTGCCAGCAGCGCTCAGGAGGGTCAGGCTTTCTTT.

This sequence joins TRBV14 and TRBJ2-7, with D possibly matching TRBD1 (8 bases). The CDR3 has 15 residues. Germline V gives CDR1 SGHDN, CDR2 FVKESK. V lost 2 bases and J 2 bases, leaving 13 bases between the germline ends. The DNA for the CDR3 is TGTGCCAGCAGCCAACAGGGGGCGGGGGCCTACGAGCAGTACTTC. Residues: CASSQQGAGAYEQYF.

The chain is built from TRBV11-3 and TRBJ1-1; no clear D gene. V lost 5 bases to trimming and J lost 5 bases, with 12 bases between them. Germline V gene data show CDR1 as SGHNT and CDR2 as YENEEA. The CDR3 is 13 amino acids. This CDR3 reads CASSEGGRTEAFF. The DNA of the CDR3 is TGTGCCAGCAGCGAAGGCGGTCGTACTGAAGCTTTCTTT.

This clone was observed a single time. This chain connects TRBV4-1 to TRBJ2-3, with D perhaps given as TRBD1 or TRBD2 (5 bases each). The CDR3 sequence is 16 residues long. Germline V gene lookup returns CDR1 MGHRA and CDR2 YSYEKL. V lost 1 base and J 2 bases, leaving 13 bases between the germline ends. Here the CDR3 DNA reads TGCGCCAGCAGCCAAGCAACGAGGGGCCCCACAGATACGCAGTATTTT. Its protein product is CASSQATRGPTDTQYF.

The gene calls are TRBV18 and TRBJ2-5; D is possibly TRBD2 (5 bases). V was trimmed by 3 bases and J by 2 bases, leaving 13 bases between them. The CDR3 spans 15 residues. Germline assignment: CDR1 KGHSH and CDR2 LQKENI. The CDR3 DNA reads TGTGCCAGCTCACCCGGCTTCGGCGGGCAAGAGACCCAGTACTTC. Translation: CASSPGFGGQETQYF. The whole variable domain, remainder taken from reference TRBV18 and TRBJ2-5, is NAGVMQNPRHLVRRRGQEARLRCSPMKGHSHVYWYRQLPEEGLKFMVYLQKENIIDESGMPKERFSAEFPKEGPSILRIQQVVRGDSAAYFCASSPGFGGQETQYFGPGTRLLVL.

This clone was seen a few times. The rearrangement links TRBV6-5 to TRBJ1-5, with TRBD1 matching over 7 bases. With 10 bases clipped from V and 2 bases from J, the junction kept 2 bases outside the gene matches. The germline V gene has CDR1 MNHEY and CDR2 SVGAGI. CDR3 length: 12 amino acids. The CDR3 bases are TGTGCCACAGGACAGGGCAATCAGCCCCAGCATTTT. Its translation: CATGQGNQPQHF.

The CDR3 nucleotides read TGTGCCAGCAGCGAACAGAACCCTCCCGAGCAGTACTTC. It specifies CASSEQNPPEQYF. The chain employs TRBV28 and TRBJ2-7, with D unclear. Germline V lookup: CDR1 MDHEN, CDR2 SYDVKM. This CDR3 is built from 13 residues. V was pared by 6 bases and J by 6 bases, with 15 bases between. The full variable domain, with the rest looked up from reference TRBV28 and TRBJ2-7, is DVKVTQSSRYLVKRTGEKVFLECVQDMDHENMFWYRQDPGLGLRLIYFSYDVKMKEKGDIPEGYSVSREKKERFSLILESASTNQTSMYLCASSEQNPPEQYFGPGTRLTVT.

The rearrangement uses TRBV28 and TRBJ2-7; TRBD2 might be the D (6 bases). This CDR3 is 14 amino acids long. In germline, CDR1 is MDHEN, CDR2 SYDVKM. Trimming took 6 bases from V and 3 from J, leaving 15 bases between them. CDR3 amino acids: CASSGGWRGYEQYF. CDR3 sequence (DNA): TGTGCCAGCAGCGGCGGTTGGAGGGGCTACGAGCAGTACTTC. The full variable domain, completed using reference TRBV28 and TRBJ2-7, is DVKVTQSSRYLVKRTGEKVFLECVQDMDHENMFWYRQDPGLGLRLIYFSYDVKMKEKGDIPEGYSVSREKKERFSLILESASTNQTSMYLCASSGGWRGYEQYFGPGTRLTVT.

This chain connects TRBV6-5 to TRBJ2-1, with 8 bases aligning to TRBD2. The germline gives CDR1 MNHEY, CDR2 SVGAGI. V was clipped by 4 bases and J by 3 bases; unmatched bases: 5. This CDR3 contains 15 residues. This CDR3 is CASSSTAGDYNEQFF. The DNA of the CDR3 is TGTGCCAGCAGTTCTACAGCGGGAGACTACAATGAGCAGTTCTTC.

The gene calls are TRBV30 and TRBJ1-3; D unresolved. Germline V gene sequence: CDR1 GTSNPN, CDR2 SVGIG (reference sequence). CDR3 length equals 13 residues. Trimming took off 0 bases at V and 3 bases at J, with 6 bases between the two ends. CDR3 DNA: TGTGCCTGGAGTGTAACCAGTGGAAACACCATATATTTT. Protein sequence: CAWSVTSGNTIYF.

This clone was seen a single time. V and J are TRBV15 and TRBJ1-1; no firm D call. Germline CDR1 LNHNV, CDR2 YYDKDF (reference sequence). The CDR3 loop spans 12 amino acids. V dropped 1 base and J dropped 4 bases, with 4 bases sitting between them. The CDR3 bases are TGTGCCACCAGCAGAGCGGGCACTGAAGCTTTCTTT. It is translated as CATSRAGTEAFF.

The rearrangement links TRBV7-9 to TRBJ1-5; D may be TRBD1 (5 bases). Deletions cut 5 bases from V and 8 bases from J, with 22 bases between. Per the germline V gene, CDR1 is SEHNR and CDR2 is FQNEAQ (reference sequence). This CDR3 is 16 amino acids long. The CDR3 DNA sequence: TGTGCCAGCAGCCCTTACGGGGGGAGGGAGACGAAGCCCCAGCATTTT. Translation gives CASSPYGGRETKPQHF.

The chain employs TRBV29-1 and TRBJ2-7, with TRBD1 as a possible D gene (6 bases). The CDR3 covers 12 residues. V lost 0 bases and J lost 4, with 7 bases in between. From germline, CDR1 is SQVTM and CDR2 ANQGSEA. The CDR3: CSVEEQGYEQYF. CDR3 DNA sequence: TGCAGCGTTGAAGAACAGGGATACGAGCAGTACTTC.

The chain is built from TRBV6-5 and TRBJ2-1; no clear D gene. With 4 bases removed from V and 7 bases from J, the gap between germline ends came to 5 bases. Germline CDR1 and CDR2: MNHEY and SVGAGI. CDR3 length: 11 residues. The DNA of the CDR3 is TGTGCCAGCAGTTCCTTTAATGAGCAGTTCTTC. Protein: CASSSFNEQFF.

V usage is TRBV15 and J usage is TRBJ1-1; D is ambiguous. This CDR3 comprises 17 residues. The V and J ends lost 4 bases and 1 base respectively, with 19 bases between them. Germline-derived CDR1 and CDR2 are LNHNV and YYDKDF (reference sequence). The CDR3 region is CATSKRPYLEENTEAFF. The CDR3, as DNA: TGTGCCACCAGCAAGCGGCCATACCTTGAGGAGAACACTGAAGCTTTCTTT.

In its sample, this clone ranks as medium-sized. The rearrangement links TRBV7-9 to TRBJ1-3; 9 bases are shared with TRBD1. Germline assignment: CDR1 SEHNR and CDR2 FQNEAQ (reference sequence). This CDR3 contains 16 residues. Trimming at V came to 6 bases and at J to 0 bases, leaving 6 bases not matched to a gene. The CDR3 DNA follows: TGTGCCAGCAGTCAAAAGGACAGGGGCTCTGGAAACACCATATATTTT. It specifies CASSQKDRGSGNTIYF.

The genes are TRBV5-6 and TRBJ1-2; TRBD1 matches at 7 bases. Germline CDR1 SGHDT, CDR2 YYEEEE. The CDR3 has 15 amino acids. V trimming: 4 bases; J trimming: 3 bases; junction bases outside the gene matches: 9. CDR3 residues: CASSAGPQGDYGYTF. CDR3 in DNA: TGTGCCAGCAGCGCCGGGCCTCAGGGGGACTATGGCTACACCTTC.

J is TRBJ2-3 and V is TRBV7-2; possible D gene TRBD2, 6 bases. V dropped 2 bases and J dropped 5 bases, with 8 bases sitting between them. Germline CDR1 SGHTA, CDR2 FQGNSA. This CDR3 is built from 13 residues. The CDR3 loop is CASSLSGEDTQYF. The DNA of the CDR3 is TGTGCCAGCAGCTTATCGGGGGAAGATACGCAGTATTTT.

The chain carries TRBV5-5 and TRBJ2-7; 13 bases map to TRBD2. Looked up from germline, CDR1 is SGHKS and CDR2 is YYEKEE (reference sequence). The V and J ends lost 0 bases and 3 bases, in that order; junction bases with no gene match: 3. This CDR3 has 16 amino acids. The CDR3 spells CASSLVRLAGGYEQYF. The CDR3 nucleotides read TGTGCCAGCAGCTTGGTGAGACTAGCGGGAGGCTACGAGCAGTACTTC. The variable domain in full, with the rest retrieved from reference TRBV5-5 and TRBJ2-7, is DAGVTQSPTHLIKTRGQQVTLRCSPISGHKSVSWYQQVLGQGPQFIFQYYEKEERGRGNFPDRFSARQFPNYSSELNVNALLLGDSALYLCASSLVRLAGGYEQYFGPGTRLTVT.

The V and J genes are TRBV20-1 and TRBJ1-1; TRBD1 aligns across 9 bases. Trimming removed 3 bases from V and 11 bases from J; junction bases left unmatched: 4. CDR1 is DFQATT and CDR2 is SNEGSKA in the germline V gene (reference sequence). The length of the CDR3 is 11 residues. This CDR3 reads CSARTGGYAFF. DNA for the CDR3: TGCAGTGCTAGGACAGGGGGGTACGCTTTCTTT.

The chain joins TRBV27 to TRBJ2-3; D is ambiguous. Germline-derived CDR1 and CDR2 are MNHEY and SMNVEV (reference sequence). This CDR3 contains 14 residues. Trimming pared 9 bases from V and 4 bases from J, leaving 17 bases between. The CDR3 DNA reads TGTGCCAGACCCCCCCGACCCCGCCCAGATACGCAGTATTTT. This sequence encodes CARPPRPRPDTQYF.

V and J are TRBV12-5 and TRBJ2-4, with TRBD2 identical over 14 bases. V dropped 4 bases and J dropped 2; count of bases not matched to a gene: 10. Germline values: CDR1 LGHNT, CDR2 FRNRAP. The CDR3 runs 19 residues. The CDR3 here is CASGSLGLAGGVTKNIQYF. CDR3 coding DNA: TGTGCTAGTGGTTCCTTAGGACTAGCGGGAGGTGTGACCAAAAACATTCAGTACTTC. Using reference TRBV12-5 and TRBJ2-4 for the parts outside the CDR3, the full variable domain is DARVTQTPRHKVTEMGQEVTMRCQPILGHNTVFWYRQTMMQGLELLAYFRNRAPLDDSGMPKDRFSAEMPDATLATLKIQPSEPRDSAVYFCASGSLGLAGGVTKNIQYFGAGTRLSVL.

In its sample, this clone was seen a few times. CDR3 sequence reads: CASSQGGHGNEQFF. The CDR3 bases are TGCGCCAGCAGCCAAGGAGGCCATGGCAATGAGCAGTTCTTC. The V gene is TRBV4-3, the J gene TRBJ2-1; D gene ambiguous. V was shortened by 1 base and J by 6 bases, with 10 bases between the two germline ends. Looked up from germline, CDR1 is LGHNA and CDR2 is YSLEER. This CDR3 has 14 amino acids.

This chain uses TRBV6-6 with TRBJ1-5; D gene unclear. Germline V lookup: CDR1 MNHNY, CDR2 SVGAGI (reference sequence). The germline V and J ends were trimmed by 9 bases and 0 bases, with 15 bases remaining between them. The CDR3 runs 15 residues. CDR3 bases: TGTGCCAGTAGGAATGGGGTTTATAGCAATCAGCCCCAGCATTTT. Amino acid sequence: CASRNGVYSNQPQHF.

The V and J genes are TRBV28 and TRBJ2-3, with D perhaps TRBD1 (7 bases). Germline CDR1 is MDHEN and CDR2 is SYDVKM. With 8 bases removed from V and 1 base from J, the gap between germline ends came to 16 bases. The CDR3 runs 15 residues. CDR3 region: CASSRGVLGTDTQYF. Here the CDR3 DNA reads TGTGCCAGCTCCAGGGGGGTTCTTGGCACAGATACGCAGTATTTT. Supplemented by reference TRBV28 and TRBJ2-3, the full variable domain reads DVKVTQSSRYLVKRTGEKVFLECVQDMDHENMFWYRQDPGLGLRLIYFSYDVKMKEKGDIPEGYSVSREKKERFSLILESASTNQTSMYLCASSRGVLGTDTQYFGPGTRLTVL.

The chain links TRBV9 to TRBJ2-1; D is uncertain. The CDR3 consists of 11 residues. Germline CDR1 and CDR2: SGDLS and YYNGEE. Trimming left V 2 bases short and J 5 bases short, with 2 bases between. CDR3 sequence reads: CASSVDNEQFF. CDR3 DNA: TGTGCCAGCAGCGTTGACAATGAGCAGTTCTTC.

This clone was picked up one time. The chain joins TRBV28 to TRBJ2-7; D might be TRBD2 (5 bases). CDR1 and CDR2 from the germline V gene are MDHEN and SYDVKM. This CDR3 has 14 residues. V was clipped by 5 bases and J by 3 bases, with 14 bases between them. This CDR3 is CASSPPGGNYEQYF. The CDR3 DNA sequence: TGTGCCAGCAGTCCCCCAGGAGGCAACTACGAGCAGTACTTC.

The V and J genes are TRBV6-1 and TRBJ1-2; D call uncertain. Per germline, CDR1 MNHNS and CDR2 SASEGT. Trimming took off 6 bases at V and 4 bases at J, with 12 bases between the two ends. There are 13 residues in the CDR3. In DNA form, the CDR3 reads TGTGCCAGCAGCCGGACCTCTACCTATGGCTACACCTTC. Translated, it gives CASSRTSTYGYTF.